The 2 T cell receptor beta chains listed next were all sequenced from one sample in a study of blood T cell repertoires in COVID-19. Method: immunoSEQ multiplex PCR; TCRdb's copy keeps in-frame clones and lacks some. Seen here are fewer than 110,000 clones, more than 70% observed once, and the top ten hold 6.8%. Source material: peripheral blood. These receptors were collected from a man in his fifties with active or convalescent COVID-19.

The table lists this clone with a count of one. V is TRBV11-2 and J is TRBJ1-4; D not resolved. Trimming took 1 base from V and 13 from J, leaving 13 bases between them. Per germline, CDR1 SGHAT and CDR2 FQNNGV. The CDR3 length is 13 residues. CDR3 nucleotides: TGTGCCAGCAGCTTAGTAGATGAGGGCTCACTGTTTTTT. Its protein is CASSLVDEGSLFF.

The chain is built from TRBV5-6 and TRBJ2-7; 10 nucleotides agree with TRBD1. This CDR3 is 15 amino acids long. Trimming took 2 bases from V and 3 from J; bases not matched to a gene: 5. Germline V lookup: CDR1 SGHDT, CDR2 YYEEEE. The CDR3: CASSFLGQGDYEQYF. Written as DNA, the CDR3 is TGTGCCAGCAGCTTCCTCGGACAGGGGGACTACGAGCAGTACTTC.